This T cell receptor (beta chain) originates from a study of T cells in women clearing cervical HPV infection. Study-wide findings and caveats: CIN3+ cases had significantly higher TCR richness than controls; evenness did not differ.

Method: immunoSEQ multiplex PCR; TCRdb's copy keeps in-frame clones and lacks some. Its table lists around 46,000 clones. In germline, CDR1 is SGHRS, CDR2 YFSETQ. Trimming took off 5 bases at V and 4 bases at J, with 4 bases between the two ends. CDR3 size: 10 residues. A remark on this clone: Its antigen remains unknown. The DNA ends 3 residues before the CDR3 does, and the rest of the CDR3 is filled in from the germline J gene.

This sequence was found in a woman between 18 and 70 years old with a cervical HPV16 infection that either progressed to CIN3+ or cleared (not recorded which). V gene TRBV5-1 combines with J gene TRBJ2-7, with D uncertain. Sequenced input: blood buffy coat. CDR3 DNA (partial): TGCGCCAGCAGACGGTACGAG. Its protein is CASRRYE. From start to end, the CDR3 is CASRRYEQYF.